The entry below gives a single T cell receptor (beta chain) sequence along with its context. Its antigen is unknown. Libraries were prepared by immunoSEQ multiplex PCR; TCRdb keeps only in-frame clonotypes and omits some of them. The sample shows approximately 45,000 clones, around 73% of them seen only once. This record comes from a study of cytotoxic CD8 clonotypes in ibrutinib-treated CLL. Study-level findings and limits: There were few public clonotypes, and on treatment they contracted or stayed stable. Baseline values of clonality outstripped age-matched healthy donors and followed circulating CD8+ T-cell counts.

The V and J ends lost 4 bases and 0 bases respectively, with 10 bases between them. The CDR3 consists of 14 residues. Per the germline V gene, CDR1 is MDHEN and CDR2 is SYDVKM. The rearrangement uses TRBV28 and TRBJ2-7; D remains unclear. This sequence was found in a human donor with chronic lymphocytic leukemia. The material sequenced was PBMCs, taken after 12 months of ibrutinib treatment. The CDR3 spells CASSSLRSSYEQYF. CDR3 nucleotide sequence: TGTGCCAGCAGTTCACTACGGAGCTCCTACGAGCAGTACTTC.